This TCR beta chain was retrieved from a study of T cells in Graves' hyperthyroidism and ophthalmopathy. Across the study: Peripheral blood was drawn at first diagnosis, prior to all treatment. General study results and limits: Most clonotypes expanded in the thyroid (above 0.001) were also present in blood. The model foresaw ophthalmopathy a median approximately 6.3 months prior to onset.

RNA transcripts gave rise to amplified TCR beta CDR3 regions. When the TCR CDR3 underwent first-round RT-PCR, the HTBI primer set was used. MiXCR, run by TCRdb on the multiplex PCR reads, gives a single entry per CDR3 protein. The table shows hundreds of thousands of distinct CDR3 sequences, with roughly a third occurring only once. Germline V gene data show CDR1 as SEHNR and CDR2 as FQNEAQ (reference sequence). The CDR3 has 15 residues. Trimming at V came to 5 bases and at J to 2 bases, leaving 9 bases not matched to a gene. Isolation of PBMCs was performed on around 10 ml fresh peripheral blood. This clonotype is a singleton in its sample. Its antigen remains unidentified.

The sequenced sample consisted of blood. The rearrangement joins TRBV7-9 to TRBJ2-7; TRBD2 agrees at 7 bases. The TCR originated in a woman aged 40 to 50 with Graves' hyperthyroidism. The CDR3 region has the DNA TGTGCCAGCAGCCCCCGCCGGGACTACGCCTACGAGCAGTACTTC. Translated, it gives CASSPRRDYAYEQYF.